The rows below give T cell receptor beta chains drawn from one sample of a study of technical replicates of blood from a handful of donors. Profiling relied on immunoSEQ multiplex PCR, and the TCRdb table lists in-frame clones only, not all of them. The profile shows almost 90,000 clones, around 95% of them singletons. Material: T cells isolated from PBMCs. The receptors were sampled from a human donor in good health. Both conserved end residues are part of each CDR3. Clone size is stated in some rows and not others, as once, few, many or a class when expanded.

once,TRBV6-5,CASSSGDRVDGYTF
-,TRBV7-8,CASSLLTLYYGYTF
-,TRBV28,CASRGDREVAYEQYF
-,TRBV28,CAIWDFSGNTIYF
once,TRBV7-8,CASSKAGQGAEKLFF
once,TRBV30,CASAGADTQYF
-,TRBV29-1,CSVVTQGRSYEQYF
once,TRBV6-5,CASRWTSGVNEQFF
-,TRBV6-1,CASSAPGVYEQYF
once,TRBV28,CASSYLAGTIENNEQFF
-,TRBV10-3,CAIQSEPTSSYEQYF
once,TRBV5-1,CASSLSRLAGGTDTQYF
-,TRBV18,CASSPPGLVGGSSYEQYF
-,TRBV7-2,CASSLDQGLRGEKLFF
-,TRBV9,CASSVIGQPQHF
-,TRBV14,CASSQIGLAVAYEQYF
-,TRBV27,CASSSTWGPYNEQFF
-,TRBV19,CASSIVSAGNQPQHF
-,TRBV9,CASSVGVGGTDTQYF
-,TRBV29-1,CNTVGVGRADTQYF
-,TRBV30,CASSGSRDEQYF
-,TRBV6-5,CASSRTGDEAFF
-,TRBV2,CASSGGQGAIYEQYF